This T cell receptor (beta chain) was recovered during a study of blood T cell dynamics during melanoma immunotherapy. Sample time point: pre-treatment baseline. Losses at the gene ends were 5 bases for V and 4 bases for J; bases not matched to a gene: 10. CDR1 and CDR2 (germline): LNHDA, SQIVND (reference sequence). The CDR3 covers 15 residues. Method: immunoSEQ multiplex PCR; TCRdb's copy keeps in-frame clones and lacks some. Among some 20,000 clones listed, 89% were seen once. Sequencing was performed on blood, taken from a patient treated with checkpoint blockade. V and J are TRBV19 and TRBJ2-7, with 8 bases aligning to TRBD2. The source of this sequence is a human donor with melanoma. The CDR3 sequence is CASSARPGLEYEQYF. The CDR3 DNA follows: TGTGCCAGTAGTGCGAGACCGGGACTAGAGTACGAGCAGTACTTC.